This TCR beta chain emerged from a study of low-dose radiotherapy and immunotherapy resistance in tumors. Study context: Patients were on oral aspirin 300 mg taken daily for four cycles from cycle 1 day 1.

First-strand cDNA used TRAV- and TRBV-specific primers, covering alpha and beta chains. TCRs were put through roughly 20 PCR cycles of amplification with Phusion. A constant-region primer and the V-primer adapter served as the primer pair. TCRdb reprocessed the reads with MiXCR, giving one entry per CDR3 protein. The table lists around 99,000 distinct CDR3 sequences, around 9.2% of them singletons. Time point reported: before trial treatment. Advanced solid tumors lacking tumor-infiltrating lymphocytes characterized eligible patients. CDR3 length equals 12 residues. Germline CDR1 and CDR2: LGHDT and YNNKEL (reference sequence). V gave up 3 bases and J gave up 3 bases, with 6 bases separating them. Many counts were recorded for this clonotype.

This receptor was obtained from a male donor with prostate cancer. The chain recombines TRBV3-1 with TRBJ2-7, with D unclear. The material was PBMCs, obtained before treatment. CDR3 sequence (DNA): TGTGCCAGCAGCCAGATGGACTACGAGCAGTACTTC. It translates to CASSQMDYEQYF.